This record looks at one T cell receptor beta chain sequence and its context. Its antigen is currently unknown. Assay execution took place at the deep level. Assay used: immunoSEQ multiplex PCR; TCRdb lists only in-frame clones, some missing. The sample lists approximately 1.1 million clones; about 84% were seen once. This entry comes from a study of shared clonotypes between healthy human individuals. In the study overall: A few men and a couple of women, aged 18 to 49, were donors. Regarding the study as a whole: Non-shared clonotypes displayed generation probabilities falling below those of clonotypes present in all four donors.

A CD45RA-negative memory subset and a CD45RA+ naive subset were separated from the CD4+ cells. The germline gives CDR1 SGHRS, CDR2 YFSETQ. Trimming took off 3 bases at V and 5 bases at J, with 11 bases between the two ends. The CDR3 is 13 residues long. The receptor comes from a young man in good health. Some clones in this sample may be carry-over from other donors' samples. This chain links TRBV5-1 with TRBJ2-5, with a tentative D call TRBD2 (5 bases). Material for sequencing was memory CD4+ T cells from PBMCs. The subset denotes: CD45RA-negative fraction. This chain's CDR3 is CASSSGDTETQYF. Written as DNA, the CDR3 is TGCGCCAGCAGCTCCGGGGATACGGAGACCCAGTACTTC.